The 13 T cell receptor beta chains below come from one sample, sequenced in a study of spatial heterogeneity in lung cancer. Sample time point: sample taken at primary tumor resection. Whole RNA was taken from tumor, nontumor lung or frozen PBMC; it was then sequenced unsorted. TCRdb ran MiXCR on the 5' RACE reads and lists one entry per CDR3 protein. The sample lists about 23,000 distinct CDR3 sequences; approximately 5% were seen once. The sample was PBMCs, taken at surgery. The source is a male donor with early-stage non-small cell lung cancer.

The chain is built from TRBV12-3 or TRBV12-4 and TRBJ2-3; possibly TRBD2 for D (6 bases). Trimming stripped 4 bases from V and 2 bases from J, with 22 bases between. The CDR3 extends over 18 amino acids. The CDR3 sequence is CASSSPAYSGLFTDTQYF. CDR3 DNA sequence: TGTGCCAGCAGTTCCCCCGCCTATTCGGGACTCTTCACAGATACGCAGTATTTT.

This clonotype was detected ten times or more. This sequence joins TRBV2 and TRBJ2-5, with D perhaps matching TRBD1 (6 bases). The germline V and J ends were trimmed by 11 bases and 5 bases, with 12 bases remaining between them. CDR3 size: 11 residues. Looked up from germline, CDR1 is SNHLY and CDR2 is FYNNEI. The CDR3 protein is CAGGDRETQYF. CDR3 bases: TGTGCCGGGGGCGACCGGGAGACCCAGTACTTC.

The V and J genes are TRBV6-1 and TRBJ2-7, with 9 bases fitting TRBD1. J gave up 2 bases and V 10 bases, and 3 bases lay outside the gene matches. This CDR3 has 12 residues. Germline CDR1 is MNHNS and CDR2 is SASEGT. CDR3 loop: CATNRGPYEQYF. As DNA, the CDR3 is TGTGCCACCAACAGGGGGCCCTACGAGCAGTACTTC.

This clonotype was picked up many times. V usage is TRBV30 and J usage is TRBJ1-2; 8 bases are shared with TRBD1. This CDR3 comprises 12 residues. The ends lost 4 bases at V and 8 bases at J; junction bases unmatched: 6. The germline V gene encodes CDR1 GTSNPN and CDR2 SVGIG (reference sequence). CDR3 sequence reads: CAWTADRGGYTF. DNA for the CDR3: TGTGCCTGGACTGCCGACAGGGGCGGCTACACCTTC. Full variable domain (outside the CDR3, taken from reference TRBV30 and TRBJ1-2): SQTIHQWPATLVQPVGSPLSLECTVEGTSNPNLYWYRQAAGRGLQLLFYSVGIGQISSEVPQNLSASRPQDRQFILSSKKLLLSDSGFYLCAWTADRGGYTFGSGTRLTVV.

This clonotype was counted ten times or more. The chain carries TRBV10-2 and TRBJ2-1; D gene uncertain. This CDR3 is built from 13 residues. V dropped 7 bases and J dropped 1 base, with 8 bases sitting between them. Germline V CDR1 and CDR2: WSHSY, SAAADI. The CDR3: CASIDRSYNEQFF. The CDR3 nucleotides are TGCGCCAGCATTGACCGTTCCTACAATGAGCAGTTCTTC.

The rearrangement links TRBV14 to TRBJ2-3, with 8 bases fitting TRBD1. This CDR3 has 19 residues. V was clipped by 1 base and J by 2 bases; unmatched bases: 14. Germline V gene sequence: CDR1 SGHDN, CDR2 FVKESK. CDR3 loop: CASSQGRTGNPLFTDTQYF. The CDR3 nucleotides read TGTGCCAGCAGCCAAGGTCGGACAGGGAATCCGTTGTTCACAGATACGCAGTATTTT.

This clonotype has only a few counts. The chain links TRBV30 to TRBJ1-4; D remains unclear. The germline V and J ends were trimmed by 0 bases and 0 bases, with 8 bases remaining between them. The CDR3 is 15 residues long. Germline V CDR1 and CDR2: GTSNPN, SVGIG (reference sequence). CDR3 in amino acids: CAWSVRRTTNEKLFF. Written as DNA, the CDR3 is TGTGCCTGGAGTGTTCGGAGAACAACTAATGAAAAACTGTTTTTT.

In its sample, this clonotype was seen many times. This chain joins TRBV6-2 or TRBV6-3 and TRBJ2-7; TRBD1 aligns across 9 bases. This CDR3 is built from 15 residues. Germline-derived CDR1 and CDR2 are MNHEY and SVGEGT. Losses at the gene ends were 6 bases for V and 3 bases for J; bases not matched to a gene: 9. The CDR3 DNA sequence: TGTGCCAGCAGAGGGCGTGGACAGGGGATCTACGAGCAGTACTTC. It translates to CASRGRGQGIYEQYF.

This clonotype has a count of ten or more. This chain uses TRBV20-1 with TRBJ1-2; D not resolved. CDR3 length: 12 residues. V gave up 2 bases and J gave up 2 bases, with 6 bases separating them. CDR1 and CDR2 (germline): DFQATT, SNEGSKA (reference sequence). The CDR3 region is CSARIRNYGYTF. DNA of the CDR3: TGCAGTGCTAGAATCAGGAACTATGGCTACACCTTC.

V usage is TRBV10-3 and J usage is TRBJ2-7; D may be TRBD2 (5 bases). This CDR3 comprises 13 residues. The germline V gene encodes CDR1 ENHRY and CDR2 SYGVKD. The germline V and J ends were trimmed by 7 bases and 4 bases, with 14 bases remaining between them. CDR3 DNA sequence: TGTGCCATCACCGCCCGGGAAGATTACGAGCAGTACTTC. Protein: CAITAREDYEQYF.

This clonotype has at least ten counts. The chain couples TRBV15 to TRBJ1-1; D not certain. Germline V gene data show CDR1 as LNHNV and CDR2 as YYDKDF (reference sequence). There are 14 residues in the CDR3. V was clipped by 0 bases and J by 7 bases, with 12 bases between them. CDR3 protein: CATSRDHMNGEAFF. The CDR3, as DNA: TGTGCCACCAGCAGAGATCATATGAACGGTGAAGCTTTCTTT.

This clonotype appeared many times. This rearrangement joins TRBV6-1 to TRBJ2-2; 7 nucleotides line up with TRBD2. Per the germline V gene, CDR1 is MNHNS and CDR2 is SASEGT. Unmatched junction bases numbered 7, after V lost 6 bases and J lost 3 bases. CDR3 length equals 15 residues. CDR3 loop: CASRPGGTYTGELFF. The DNA for the CDR3 is TGTGCCAGCAGGCCGGGAGGCACTTACACCGGGGAGCTGTTTTTT.

This clonotype was recorded at least ten times. This chain links TRBV23-1 with TRBJ2-5; the match to TRBD1 covers 8 bases. TRBV23-1 falls under the ORF class, with uncertain function. The J segment lost 4 bases and the V segment lost 0 bases, leaving 1 base of the junction unmatched. This CDR3 has 14 residues. The CDR3 DNA reads TGCGCCAGCAGTCAATCGACAGGGGCAGAGACCCAGTACTTC. This codes for CASSQSTGAETQYF.